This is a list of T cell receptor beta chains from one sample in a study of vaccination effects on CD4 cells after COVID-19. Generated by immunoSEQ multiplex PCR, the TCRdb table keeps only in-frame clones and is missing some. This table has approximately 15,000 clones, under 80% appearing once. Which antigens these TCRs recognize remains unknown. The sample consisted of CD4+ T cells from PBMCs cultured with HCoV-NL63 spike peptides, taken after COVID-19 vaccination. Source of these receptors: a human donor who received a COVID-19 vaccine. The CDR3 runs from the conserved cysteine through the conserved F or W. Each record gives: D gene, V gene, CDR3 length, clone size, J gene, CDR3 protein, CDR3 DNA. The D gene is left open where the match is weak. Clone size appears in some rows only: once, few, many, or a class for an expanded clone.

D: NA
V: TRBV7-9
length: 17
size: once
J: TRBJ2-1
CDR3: CASSFMDSLRTYNEQFF
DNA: TGTGCCAGCAGCTTTATGGACAGCCTACGTACTTACAATGAGCAGTTCTTC

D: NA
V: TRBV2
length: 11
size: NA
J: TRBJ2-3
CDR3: CASSESDTQYF
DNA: TGTGCCAGCAGTGAGTCAGATACGCAGTATTTT

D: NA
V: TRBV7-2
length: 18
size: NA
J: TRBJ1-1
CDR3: CASSSNYRVRGTRAEAFF
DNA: TGTGCCAGCAGCTCAAATTACAGGGTACGGGGGACCAGGGCTGAAGCTTTCTTT

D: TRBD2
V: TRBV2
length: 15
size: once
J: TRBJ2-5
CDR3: CASTRGPGGQETQYF
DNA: TGTGCCAGCACCCGAGGACCGGGAGGGCAAGAGACCCAGTACTTC

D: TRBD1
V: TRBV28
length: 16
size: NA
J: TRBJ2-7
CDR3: CAGDGQGAPLGYEQYF
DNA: TGTGCCGGGGACGGACAGGGGGCCCCGTTGGGCTACGAGCAGTACTTC

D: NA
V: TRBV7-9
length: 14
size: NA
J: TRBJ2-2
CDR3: CASSLLEATGELFF
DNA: TGTGCCAGCAGCTTATTGGAGGCCACCGGGGAGCTGTTTTTT

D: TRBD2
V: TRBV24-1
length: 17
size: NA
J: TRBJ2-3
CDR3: CATSDLGWRGSTDTQYF
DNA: TGTGCCACCAGTGATTTGGGGTGGCGGGGGAGCACAGATACGCAGTATTTT

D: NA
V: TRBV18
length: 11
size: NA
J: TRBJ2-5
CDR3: CASSPQETQYF
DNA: TGTGCCAGCTCACCTCAAGAGACCCAGTACTTC

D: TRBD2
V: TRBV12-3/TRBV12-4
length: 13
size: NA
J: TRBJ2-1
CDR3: CASSWTSRHEQFF
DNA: TGTGCCAGCAGTTGGACTAGCAGGCATGAGCAGTTCTTC

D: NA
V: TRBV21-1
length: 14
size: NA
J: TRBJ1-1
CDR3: CASSIFSENTEAFF
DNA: TGTGCCAGCAGCATTTTCAGTGAGAACACTGAAGCTTTCTTT

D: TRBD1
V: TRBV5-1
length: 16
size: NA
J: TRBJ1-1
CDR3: CASSLGPTGGETEAFF
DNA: TGCGCCAGCAGCTTGGGACCGACAGGGGGGGAGACTGAAGCTTTCTTT

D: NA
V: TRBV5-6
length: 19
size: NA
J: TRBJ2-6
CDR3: CASRLREPPRASGANVLTF
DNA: TGTGCCAGCAGGCTTAGGGAGCCGCCTCGAGCTTCTGGGGCCAACGTCCTGACTTTC

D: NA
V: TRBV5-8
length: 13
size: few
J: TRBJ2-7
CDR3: CASSLRSSYEQYF
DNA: TGTGCCAGCAGCCTCAGGAGCTCCTACGAGCAGTACTTC

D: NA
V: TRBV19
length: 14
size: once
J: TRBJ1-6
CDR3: CASSIVGDNSPLHF
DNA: TGTGCCAGTAGTATTGTCGGCGATAATTCACCCCTCCACTTT

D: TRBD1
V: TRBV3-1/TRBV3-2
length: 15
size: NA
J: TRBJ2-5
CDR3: CASSQRTGGSETQYF
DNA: TGTGCCAGCAGCCAGAGGACAGGGGGAAGTGAGACCCAGTACTTC

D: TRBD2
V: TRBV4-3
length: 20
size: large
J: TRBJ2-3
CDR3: CASSQESSSGGRISTDTQYF
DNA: TGCGCCAGCAGCCAAGAATCCTCTAGCGGGGGTCGCATAAGCACAGATACGCAGTATTTT

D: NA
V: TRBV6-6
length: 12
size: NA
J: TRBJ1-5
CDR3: CASSYPGDPQHF
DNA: TGTGCCAGCAGTTACCCAGGGGACCCCCAGCATTTT

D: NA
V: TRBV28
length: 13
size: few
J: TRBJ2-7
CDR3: CASSLKTAYEQYF
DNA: TGTGCCAGCAGTTTGAAGACAGCCTACGAGCAGTACTTC

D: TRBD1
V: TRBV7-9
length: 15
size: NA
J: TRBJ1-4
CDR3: CASSLDRGRNEKLFF
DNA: TGTGCCAGCAGCTTAGACAGGGGGAGGAACGAAAAACTGTTTTTT

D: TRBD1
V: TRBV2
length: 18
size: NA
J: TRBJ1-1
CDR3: CASSEGPGQVLTGTEAFF
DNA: TGTGCCAGCAGCGAAGGTCCGGGACAGGTATTAACGGGGACTGAAGCTTTCTTT

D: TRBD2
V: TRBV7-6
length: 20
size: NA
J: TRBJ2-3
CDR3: CASSLGPTSGGAIRTDTQYF
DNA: TGTGCCAGCAGCTTAGGGCCCACGAGCGGGGGGGCGATTAGGACAGATACGCAGTATTTT

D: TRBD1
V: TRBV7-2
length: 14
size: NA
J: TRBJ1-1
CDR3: CASSFDRGGTEAFF
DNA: TGTGCCAGCAGCTTTGACAGGGGTGGGACTGAAGCTTTCTTT

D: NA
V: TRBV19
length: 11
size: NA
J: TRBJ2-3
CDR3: CASSIKQGKYF
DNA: TGTGCCAGTAGTATAAAACAAGGCAAGTATTTT

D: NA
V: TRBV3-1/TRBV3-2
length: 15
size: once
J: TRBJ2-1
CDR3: CASSRGTLRSNEQFF
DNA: TGTGCCAGCAGCAGGGGGACTCTTCGATCCAATGAGCAGTTCTTC

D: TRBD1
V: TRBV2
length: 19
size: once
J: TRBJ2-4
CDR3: CASSENYVGGLISKNIQYF
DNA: TGTGCCAGCAGTGAAAATTACGTAGGGGGCCTCATCTCCAAAAACATTCAGTACTTC

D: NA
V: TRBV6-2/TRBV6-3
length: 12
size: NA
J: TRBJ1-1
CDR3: CASSWRGTEAFF
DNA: TGTGCCAGCAGTTGGCGCGGGACTGAAGCTTTCTTT

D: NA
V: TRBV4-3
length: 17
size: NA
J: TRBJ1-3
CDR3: CASSQDQGGGTGNTIYF
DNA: TGCGCCAGCAGCCAAGATCAAGGAGGGGGTACTGGAAACACCATATATTTT

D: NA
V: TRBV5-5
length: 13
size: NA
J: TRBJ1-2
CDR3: CASSPHRAINYTF
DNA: TGTGCCAGCAGCCCACACCGGGCTATTAATTACACCTTC

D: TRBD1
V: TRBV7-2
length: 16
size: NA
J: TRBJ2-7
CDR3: CASSLVSGGSTYEQYF
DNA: TGTGCCAGCAGCTTAGTCTCAGGGGGCTCGACCTACGAGCAGTACTTC

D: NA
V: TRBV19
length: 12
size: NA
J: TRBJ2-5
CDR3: CASGTRGETQYF
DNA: TGTGCCAGTGGGACCCGCGGGGAGACCCAGTACTTC

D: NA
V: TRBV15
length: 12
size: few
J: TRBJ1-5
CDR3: CATSRDNQPQHF
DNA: TGTGCCACCAGCAGGGACAATCAGCCCCAGCATTTT

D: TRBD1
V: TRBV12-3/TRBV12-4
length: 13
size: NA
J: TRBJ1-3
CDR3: CASSFDRGNTIYF
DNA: TGTGCCAGCAGTTTCGACAGGGGGAACACCATATATTTT

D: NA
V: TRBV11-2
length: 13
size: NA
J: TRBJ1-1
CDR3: CASSLDRGTEAFF
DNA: TGTGCCAGCAGCTTAGATCGGGGCACTGAAGCTTTCTTT

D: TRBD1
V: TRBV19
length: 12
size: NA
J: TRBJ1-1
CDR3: CASSIRGPEAFF
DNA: TGTGCCAGTAGTATCAGGGGGCCTGAAGCTTTCTTT

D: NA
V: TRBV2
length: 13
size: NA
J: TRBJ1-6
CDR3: CATRAGMNSPLHF
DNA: TGTGCCACCCGCGCCGGGATGAATTCACCCCTCCACTTT

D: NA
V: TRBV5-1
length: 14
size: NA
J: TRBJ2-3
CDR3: CASSSRLVTDTQYF
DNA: TGCGCCAGCAGCTCTCGACTAGTAACAGATACGCAGTATTTT

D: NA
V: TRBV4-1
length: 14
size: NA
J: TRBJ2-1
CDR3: CASSQDGIRAPGFF
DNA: TGCGCCAGCAGCCAAGATGGTATCAGGGCCCCTGGGTTCTTC

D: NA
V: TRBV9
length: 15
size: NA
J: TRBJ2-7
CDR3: CASSVDLGRSYEQYF
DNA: TGTGCCAGCAGCGTAGATCTGGGCCGCTCCTACGAGCAGTACTTC